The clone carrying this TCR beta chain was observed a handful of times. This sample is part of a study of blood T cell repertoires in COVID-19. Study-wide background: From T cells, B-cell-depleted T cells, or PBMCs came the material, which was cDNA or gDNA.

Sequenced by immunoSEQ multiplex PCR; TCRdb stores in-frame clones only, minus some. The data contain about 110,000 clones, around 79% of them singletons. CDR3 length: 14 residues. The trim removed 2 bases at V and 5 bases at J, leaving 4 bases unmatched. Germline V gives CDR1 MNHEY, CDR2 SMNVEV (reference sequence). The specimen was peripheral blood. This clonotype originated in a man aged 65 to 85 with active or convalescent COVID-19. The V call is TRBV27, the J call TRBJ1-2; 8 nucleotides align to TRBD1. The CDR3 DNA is TGTGCCAGCAGTTTAGGGACAGGCGGATATGGCTACACCTTC. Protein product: CASSLGTGGYGYTF.